A single sample is the source of the 11 T cell receptor beta chains below, sequenced in a study of early stage breast cancer tumors. Libraries were prepared by immunoSEQ multiplex PCR; TCRdb keeps only in-frame clonotypes and omits some of them. Among about 28,000 clones listed, roughly 50% were seen once. Sequenced sample: breast tumor tissue. These receptors were taken from a person aged 45-65 years with breast cancer.

The chain combines TRBV18 with TRBJ2-7; 10 bases are shared with TRBD2. The CDR3 consists of 16 residues. Germline CDR1 and CDR2: KGHSH and LQKENI. With 1 base clipped from V and 0 bases from J, the junction kept 3 bases outside the gene matches. In DNA, the CDR3 is TGTGCCAGCTCACCACAACTAGCGGGAAGCTCCTACGAGCAGTACTTC. Residues: CASSPQLAGSSYEQYF.

This clone has just a few counts. V gene TRBV6-5 combines with J gene TRBJ2-2; 12 bases map to TRBD2. J gave up 7 bases and V 5 bases, and 5 bases lay outside the gene matches. Germline CDR1 reads MNHEY; CDR2 reads SVGAGI. This CDR3 is built from 15 residues. The DNA for the CDR3 is TGTGCCAGCAGTCTAGCGGGAGGGCTGAGCGGGGAGCTGTTTTTT. This sequence encodes CASSLAGGLSGELFF.

This chain connects TRBV11-2 to TRBJ2-3, with 14 bases matching TRBD2. CDR3 length equals 18 residues. The ends lost 4 bases at V and 2 bases at J; junction bases unmatched: 8. CDR1 is SGHAT and CDR2 is FQNNGV in the germline V gene. Written as DNA, the CDR3 is TGTGCCAGCAGCTCCCTCCGGACTAGCGGGGGGATCACAGATACGCAGTATTTT. Translated: CASSSLRTSGGITDTQYF.

The gene calls are TRBV7-9 and TRBJ2-3, with TRBD2 identical over 7 bases. CDR1 and CDR2 from the germline V gene are SEHNR and FQNEAQ (reference sequence). The length of the CDR3 is 14 residues. The trim removed 4 bases at V and 8 bases at J, leaving 9 bases unmatched. CDR3 sequence reads: CASSWEREVRTQYF. The CDR3 DNA follows: TGTGCCAGCAGCTGGGAGCGGGAAGTTCGTACGCAGTATTTT.

This clone was seen a few times. The chain links TRBV9 to TRBJ2-3; 10 bases map to TRBD2. CDR1 is SGDLS, CDR2 YYNGEE, per germline. The junction had 4 bases not matched to a gene; V was cut back by 3 bases and J by 3 bases. CDR3 size: 15 residues. The CDR3 DNA follows: TGTGCCAGCAGCGGAGTACTAGCGGGAACAGATACGCAGTATTTT. It yields the protein CASSGVLAGTDTQYF.

The chain employs TRBV5-4 and TRBJ2-1; D possibly corresponds to TRBD1 (6 bases). The CDR3 extends over 15 amino acids. V dropped 0 bases and J dropped 4 bases, with 11 bases sitting between them. Germline assignment: CDR1 SGHNT and CDR2 YYREEE (reference sequence). The CDR3: CASSLDRTVYNEQFF. CDR3 in DNA: TGTGCCAGCAGCTTGGACAGGACAGTTTACAATGAGCAGTTCTTC.

The chain carries TRBV4-3 and TRBJ2-3; TRBD1 agrees at 8 bases. The junction had 3 bases not matched to a gene; V was cut back by 4 bases and J by 3 bases. The CDR3 extends over 14 amino acids. Looked up from germline, CDR1 is LGHNA and CDR2 is YSLEER. The CDR3 DNA is TGCGCCAGCAGCCGTCGACAGGGGACAGATACGCAGTATTTT. This translates into CASSRRQGTDTQYF.

This CDR3 is CAWSVTSVRQGEQFF. The CDR3 bases are TGTGCCTGGAGTGTAACTAGCGTCCGACAGGGTGAGCAGTTCTTC. The chain recombines TRBV30 with TRBJ2-1; D could derive from TRBD1 or TRBD2 (7 bases each). The germline V gene has CDR1 GTSNPN and CDR2 SVGIG (reference sequence). V gave up 0 bases and J gave up 9 bases, with 18 bases separating them. The CDR3 contains 15 residues.

This clone was recorded only once. This sequence joins TRBV27 and TRBJ1-5; D might be TRBD1 (6 bases). This CDR3 contains 14 residues. In germline, CDR1 is MNHEY, CDR2 SMNVEV (reference sequence). V was trimmed by 3 bases and J by 4 bases, leaving 10 bases between them. The CDR3 DNA sequence: TGTGCCAGCAGTTTCACAGGGTTTAATCAGCCCCAGCATTTT. Its protein is CASSFTGFNQPQHF.

J is TRBJ1-2 and V is TRBV4-2, with D maybe TRBD1 (6 bases). The CDR3 runs to 16 residues. Germline CDR1 is LGHNA and CDR2 is YNFKEQ. The V end lost 0 bases, the J end lost 0 bases, and 11 bases lay between the germline ends. The CDR3 loop is CASSQEDSSPNYGYTF. CDR3 DNA: TGTGCCAGCAGCCAAGAGGACAGCAGTCCTAACTATGGCTACACCTTC.

The rearrangement links TRBV6-1 to TRBJ2-3; weak D call: TRBD2 (5 bases). The CDR3 is 15 residues long. V gave up 6 bases and J gave up 4 bases, with 17 bases separating them. Germline V gives CDR1 MNHNS, CDR2 SASEGT. For the CDR3, the DNA is TGTGCCAGCAGGTTAACCGGGGAGCTCGCAGATACGCAGTATTTT. Translating it yields CASRLTGELADTQYF.